One and the same sample provided the 7 T cell receptor beta chains below, sequenced in a study of a mutant IDH1 vaccine in newly diagnosed glioma. Time point described: week 5, during vaccination. Topical imiquimod was applied with each vaccine dose, which held 300 ug of mutant IDH1 20-mer peptide. These receptors' targets are unknown. Libraries were prepared by immunoSEQ multiplex PCR; TCRdb keeps only in-frame clonotypes and omits some of them. Of approximately 60,000 clones in the sample, over 80% are singletons; the top ten hold approximately 4.2%. The material sequenced was PBMCs, taken from a glioma patient whose treatment included an IDH1 peptide vaccine. The source of these receptors is a woman aged 40 to 50 with glioma.

The genes are TRBV6-6 and TRBJ2-7; TRBD1 aligns across 7 bases. J was trimmed by 5 bases and V by 6 bases; bases with no gene match: 10. The length of the CDR3 is 14 residues. Germline lookup yields CDR1 MNHNY and CDR2 SVGAGI (reference sequence). The CDR3 DNA reads as TGTGCCAGCAGCCTCCAGGGGGAGCGACACGAGCAGTACTTC. Translating gives CASSLQGERHEQYF.

This chain links TRBV5-6 with TRBJ2-7; D unclear. The V end was cut by 4 bases, the J end by 1 base, with 9 bases between. Looked up from germline, CDR1 is SGHDT and CDR2 is YYEEEE. The CDR3 length is 13 residues. CDR3 DNA: TGTGCCAGCAGCCGCGGACGGTCCTACGAGCAGTACTTC. Encoded protein: CASSRGRSYEQYF.

The V and J genes are TRBV7-2 and TRBJ1-1; D unclear. Per the germline V gene, CDR1 is SGHTA and CDR2 is FQGNSA. The CDR3 is 14 amino acids. V was clipped by 5 bases and J by 7 bases, with 17 bases between them. This chain's CDR3 is CASSAVRTLVEAFF. DNA of the CDR3: TGTGCCAGCAGCGCAGTCCGGACTCTGGTTGAAGCTTTCTTT. Drawing the rest from reference TRBV7-2 and TRBJ1-1, the complete variable domain is GAGVSQSPSNKVTEKGKDVELRCDPISGHTALYWYRQSLGQGLEFLIYFQGNSAPDKSGLPSDRFSAERTGGSVSTLTIQRTQQEDSAVYLCASSAVRTLVEAFFGQGTRLTVV.

This chain links TRBV7-8 with TRBJ2-1; 8 bases map to TRBD2. Trimming took 4 bases from V and 0 from J; bases not matched to a gene: 8. CDR3 length equals 17 residues. Germline loops: CDR1 SGHVS, CDR2 FQNEAQ. The CDR3 DNA reads TGTGCCAGCAGCTCACGAGCGGGAGCGAGCTCCTACAATGAGCAGTTCTTC. Its protein product is CASSSRAGASSYNEQFF.

The chain joins TRBV19 to TRBJ1-2; 7 positions agree with TRBD1. The V gene end was trimmed by 3 bases and the J gene end by 4 bases; junction bases not matched to a gene: 14. CDR3 length equals 17 residues. Germline loops: CDR1 LNHDA, CDR2 SQIVND (reference sequence). Written as DNA, the CDR3 is TGTGCCAGTAGTATGAGTGGAGCGGGACAGTATAGCTATGGCTACACCTTC. The encoded protein is CASSMSGAGQYSYGYTF. Drawing the rest from reference TRBV19 and TRBJ1-2, the complete variable domain is DGGITQSPKYLFRKEGQNVTLSCEQNLNHDAMYWYRQDPGQGLRLIYYSQIVNDFQKGDIAEGYSVSREKKESFPLTVTSAQKNPTAFYLCASSMSGAGQYSYGYTFGSGTRLTVV.

The rearrangement links TRBV6-5 to TRBJ2-7; 10 nucleotides agree with TRBD2. V lost 2 bases to trimming and J lost 4 bases; unmatched junction nucleotides: 2. The CDR3 has 14 amino acids. Germline-derived CDR1 and CDR2 are MNHEY and SVGAGI. DNA for the CDR3: TGTGCCAGCAGTTACGGTAGCGGGGGGTACGAGCAGTACTTC. Its translation: CASSYGSGGYEQYF.

The rearrangement joins TRBV10-3 to TRBJ2-2; TRBD1 matches at 10 bases. In germline, CDR1 is ENHRY, CDR2 SYGVKD. The CDR3 consists of 15 residues. Germline trimming cut 8 bases from V and 7 bases from J; bases unmatched to any gene: 10. CDR3 sequence: CAIGNAGQGIGELFF. The CDR3 DNA sequence: TGTGCCATCGGGAATGCGGGACAGGGGATCGGGGAGCTGTTTTTT.